The next 19 T cell receptor beta chains were all read from a single sample in a study of cytomegalovirus exposure and HLA in healthy donors. The assay was immunoSEQ multiplex PCR, and TCRdb's table has in-frame clones only and misses some. The sample includes fewer than 400,000 clones, approximately 90% seen only once; the top ten take around 0.8%. The sample taken for sequencing was PBMCs. These receptors came from a woman between 18 and 29 years old in good health and CMV-seronegative.

In this sample, this clone turned up a few times. The V gene is TRBV28, the J gene TRBJ2-7, with D unclear. Germline V gene data show CDR1 as MDHEN and CDR2 as SYDVKM. Trimming stripped 6 bases from V and 4 bases from J, with 13 bases between. The CDR3 has 13 amino acids. In DNA, the CDR3 is TGTGCCAGCAGCCCCTCTTCCACATACGAGCAGTACTTC. This gives the protein CASSPSSTYEQYF. Combining the CDR3 with reference TRBV28 and TRBJ2-7 gives the whole variable domain DVKVTQSSRYLVKRTGEKVFLECVQDMDHENMFWYRQDPGLGLRLIYFSYDVKMKEKGDIPEGYSVSREKKERFSLILESASTNQTSMYLCASSPSSTYEQYFGPGTRLTVT.

CDR3 sequence: CASSPHRGQGGLSGQYF. CDR3 nucleotides: TGTGCCAGCAGTCCCCACCGGGGACAGGGAGGCCTTTCGGGGCAGTACTTC. The chain has TRBV27 and TRBJ2-7, with 9 bases identical to TRBD1. V was pared by 5 bases and J by 9 bases, with 20 bases of the junction left unmatched. The CDR3 runs 17 residues. Germline assignment: CDR1 MNHEY and CDR2 SMNVEV (reference sequence).

The V call is TRBV7-9, the J call TRBJ2-2; TRBD2 matches at 8 bases. The germline gives CDR1 SEHNR, CDR2 FQNEAQ (reference sequence). With 8 bases clipped from V and 2 bases from J, the junction kept 4 bases outside the gene matches. This CDR3 comprises 14 residues. CDR3: CASVGTRNTGELFF. The CDR3 DNA is TGTGCCAGCGTCGGGACTAGAAACACCGGGGAGCTGTTTTTT. Using reference TRBV7-9 and TRBJ2-2 for the parts outside the CDR3, the full variable domain is DTGVSQNPRHKITKRGQNVTFRCDPISEHNRLYWYRQTLGQGPEFLTYFQNEAQLEKSRLLSDRFSAERPKGSFSTLEIQRTEQGDSAMYLCASVGTRNTGELFFGEGSRLTVL.

The rearrangement links TRBV29-1 to TRBJ2-3; the match to TRBD2 covers 9 bases. The ends lost 3 bases at V and 4 bases at J; junction bases unmatched: 14. Germline-derived CDR1 and CDR2 are SQVTM and ANQGSEA. The CDR3 runs 17 residues. The CDR3: CSVEVWREGRAADTQYF. The DNA of the CDR3 is TGCAGCGTTGAGGTTTGGCGGGAGGGCCGAGCTGCAGATACGCAGTATTTT.

The chain is built from TRBV29-1 and TRBJ2-5, with 7 bases identical to TRBD2. The CDR3 totals 14 residues. After removal of 7 bases from V and 9 bases from J, the junction contained 17 bases not matched to a gene. Germline values: CDR1 SQVTM, CDR2 ANQGSEA. DNA of the CDR3: TGCAGCGCCTTGAACGGGAGGCGGGGTATGGCCCAGTACTTC. Translation: CSALNGRRGMAQYF.

The V and J genes are TRBV7-9 and TRBJ2-7; a weak D match, TRBD2 (5 bases). V shed 3 bases and J shed 4 bases, with 10 bases lying between them. The germline gives CDR1 SEHNR, CDR2 FQNEAQ (reference sequence). The CDR3 loop spans 13 amino acids. For the CDR3, the DNA is TGTGCCAGCAGCTTTAAGGACTTATACGAGCAGTACTTC. It specifies CASSFKDLYEQYF.

The V call is TRBV30, the J call TRBJ1-2; no clear D gene. The V and J ends lost 0 bases and 7 bases respectively, with 12 bases between them. Germline-derived CDR1 and CDR2 are GTSNPN and SVGIG (reference sequence). CDR3 length: 13 residues. The CDR3: CAWSVSLTGGYTF. The DNA for the CDR3 is TGTGCCTGGAGTGTAAGCCTAACGGGTGGCTACACCTTC.

The chain is built from TRBV7-3 and TRBJ2-1, with 8 bases aligning to TRBD1. The germline V gene has CDR1 SGHTA and CDR2 FQGTGA. After removal of 0 bases from V and 5 bases from J, the junction contained 3 bases not matched to a gene. This CDR3 contains 15 residues. The CDR3 sequence: CASSLTGQGHNEQFF. CDR3 coding DNA: TGTGCCAGCAGCTTAACCGGACAGGGCCACAATGAGCAGTTCTTC.

The chain is built from TRBV6-1 and TRBJ2-1; TRBD2 is a possible D gene (5 bases). The CDR3 is 16 residues long. Trimming left V 3 bases short and J 6 bases short, with 18 bases between. CDR1 is MNHNS, CDR2 SASEGT, per germline. CDR3 bases: TGTGCCAGCAGTGAGAGGACTCGAGGGAACATCAATGAGCAGTTCTTC. Translation gives CASSERTRGNINEQFF.

This clone was detected once. This chain joins TRBV19 and TRBJ1-5; no reliable D call. The CDR3 loop spans 17 amino acids. The ends were cut back, 9 bases at V and 0 bases at J, with 21 bases in the middle. In germline, CDR1 is LNHDA, CDR2 SQIVND (reference sequence). This CDR3 reads CASTTGKELYSNQPQHF. CDR3 nucleotide sequence: TGTGCCAGCACCACGGGGAAGGAGCTGTATAGCAATCAGCCCCAGCATTTT.

Remarks on this clone: The identical CDR3 is also encoded by other nucleotide sequences in the sample. This chain uses TRBV5-4 with TRBJ1-4; D remains ambiguous. The V end was cut by 0 bases, the J end by 1 base, with 4 bases between. The germline gives CDR1 SGHNT, CDR2 YYREEE (reference sequence). The CDR3 runs to 14 residues. The CDR3 spells CASSLDRTNEKLFF. The CDR3 DNA follows: TGTGCCAGCAGCTTGGACAGAACTAATGAAAAACTGTTTTTT.

The chain uses TRBV30 and TRBJ1-1, with D hard to call. The CDR3 contains 13 residues. Germline CDR1 and CDR2: GTSNPN and SVGIG (reference sequence). V lost 2 bases to trimming and J lost 4 bases, with 11 bases between them. This CDR3 is CAWSRQDVTEAFF. CDR3 DNA sequence: TGTGCCTGGAGTCGGCAGGATGTCACTGAAGCTTTCTTT.

This clone has just one count. V is TRBV2 and J is TRBJ2-7; TRBD2 is a possible D gene (6 bases). The CDR3 is made up of 14 amino acids. Trimming shortened V by 9 bases and J by 0 bases, and 15 bases separated the two germline ends. The germline V gene encodes CDR1 SNHLY and CDR2 FYNNEI. The chain's CDR3 is CASGRGSSSYEQYF. Here the CDR3 DNA reads TGTGCCAGTGGGCGGGGCTCCAGCTCCTACGAGCAGTACTTC.

The gene calls are TRBV5-6 and TRBJ2-6, with a possible D match to TRBD1 (6 bases). The CDR3 runs to 18 residues. The germline CDR1 and CDR2 sequences are SGHDT and YYEEEE. V was trimmed by 2 bases and J by 0 bases, leaving 15 bases between them. As DNA, the CDR3 is TGTGCCAGCAGCTTCCGGGACACCCGAGGCTCTGGGGCCAACGTCCTGACTTTC. Its protein product is CASSFRDTRGSGANVLTF.

The chain joins TRBV5-1 to TRBJ2-5; tentative D call: TRBD2 (6 bases). Germline CDR1 reads SGHRS; CDR2 reads YFSETQ. V was clipped by 4 bases and J by 1 base, with 11 bases between them. The CDR3 spans 14 residues. The DNA for the CDR3 is TGCGCCAGCAGCAAGGGACTGCTCCAAGAGACCCAGTACTTC. It is translated as CASSKGLLQETQYF.

This clone showed up just once. This chain connects TRBV29-1 to TRBJ2-7, with 12 positions matching TRBD1. This CDR3 contains 15 residues. V dropped 6 bases and J dropped 5; count of bases not matched to a gene: 11. Germline V gives CDR1 SQVTM, CDR2 ANQGSEA. The DNA for the CDR3 is TGCAGCGTCCCGTCCGGGACAGGGGGCATCAACGAGCAGTACTTC. Protein sequence: CSVPSGTGGINEQYF.

The chain recombines TRBV21-1 with TRBJ2-5; no DNA check was done on the table's D call, TRBD2. TRBV21-1 has pseudogene status. The CDR3 consists of 14 residues. CDR3 protein: CARLGTSEKETQYF. As DNA, the CDR3 is TGTGCCAGACTAGGGACTAGCGAGAAAGAGACCCAGTACTTC.

For this clone: This same CDR3 is encoded by further DNA sequences in the sample. This chain uses TRBV29-1 with TRBJ2-2; the D gene is possibly TRBD1 (6 bases). V was pared by 3 bases and J by 2 bases, with 7 bases between. CDR1 and CDR2 (germline): SQVTM, ANQGSEA. The CDR3 has 13 residues. This CDR3 reads CSVDRGNTGELFF. DNA for the CDR3: TGCAGCGTTGACAGGGGAAACACCGGGGAGCTGTTTTTT.

This chain uses TRBV6-6 with TRBJ2-1, with 8 bases fitting TRBD1. The CDR3 contains 15 residues. CDR1 is MNHNY, CDR2 SVGAGI, per germline (reference sequence). V gave up 2 bases and J gave up 9 bases; unmatched junction bases: 9. Written as DNA, the CDR3 is TGTGCCAGCAGTTACCCCCCGACAGGGGCTAGTGAGCAGTTCTTC. Protein: CASSYPPTGASEQFF.